These 13 T cell receptor beta chains were all obtained from the same sample, sequenced in a study of T cell responses to AZD1222 COVID-19 vaccine. Libraries were prepared by immunoSEQ multiplex PCR; TCRdb keeps only in-frame clonotypes and omits some of them. The sample includes 40,000 to 45,000 clones, around 82% of them seen just once. This material consisted of peripheral blood, taken on day 0 of AZD1222 vaccination. These receptors came from an adult in good health.

This chain joins TRBV11-2 and TRBJ2-1; the match to TRBD1 covers 7 bases. The V gene's germline CDR1 is SGHAT and CDR2 FQNNGV. The ends lost 0 bases at V and 11 bases at J; junction bases unmatched: 7. This CDR3 is 14 amino acids long. The CDR3 region has the DNA TGTGCCAGCAGCTTAGATGGGACAGACTTCCAGCAGTTCTTC. Residues: CASSLDGTDFQQFF.

This clone was recorded once. The gene calls are TRBV28 and TRBJ2-2; a possible D gene is TRBD1 (6 bases). Trimming cost V 6 bases and J 8 bases, with 13 bases left between them. The CDR3 length is 13 residues. Germline assignment: CDR1 MDHEN and CDR2 SYDVKM. The CDR3 DNA reads as TGTGCCAGCAGCAGAACAGGGACAGGGGAGCTGTTTTTT. Its translation: CASSRTGTGELFF.

Worth noting for this clone: The sample carries other DNA sequences with the same CDR3. V usage is TRBV20-1 and J usage is TRBJ1-2; a weak D match, TRBD1 (6 bases). V gave up 6 bases and J gave up 4 bases, with 9 bases separating them. CDR3 length: 11 amino acids. CDR1 and CDR2 (germline): DFQATT, SNEGSKA (reference sequence). The CDR3 nucleotides are TGCAGTGCCCCGGACAGCTATGGCTACACCTTC. This encodes CSAPDSYGYTF.

Regarding this clone: No DNA is shown, since the ends of the CDR3 on it are uncertain; the CDR3 is the one TCRdb lists. The chain carries TRBV6-2 or TRBV6-3 and TRBJ1-1; TRBD1 is the table's D call, not checked against the DNA. The CDR3 is 14 amino acids in total, end residues counted. Looked up from germline, CDR1 is MNHEY and CDR2 is SVGEGT. The CDR3 protein is CASSSSAGLTEAFF.

The J gene is TRBJ2-7, the V gene TRBV5-1; D gene ambiguous. Trimming removed 6 bases at V and 0 bases at J, with 10 bases between. From germline, CDR1 is SGHRS and CDR2 YFSETQ. The CDR3 is made up of 13 amino acids. The CDR3 DNA is TGCGCCAGCAAGGCCGTCCTCTCCTACGAGCAGTACTTC. Amino acid sequence: CASKAVLSYEQYF.

For the CDR3, the DNA is TGTGCCAGCAGCCAAGGACTACCCAATTACAATGAGCAGTTCTTC. Its translation: CASSQGLPNYNEQFF. The V and J genes are TRBV4-2 and TRBJ2-1, with a weak D call TRBD2 (5 bases). The CDR3 covers 15 residues. Germline CDR1 is LGHNA and CDR2 is YNFKEQ. The V gene lost 1 base and the J gene lost 4 bases, with 11 bases spanning the gap.

The rearrangement uses TRBV24-1 and TRBJ1-6; D not certain. Trimming pared 3 bases from V and 5 bases from J, leaving 10 bases between. The germline V gene has CDR1 KGHDR and CDR2 SFDVKD. This CDR3 spans 15 amino acids. The CDR3 bases are TGTGCCACCAGTGATGCGACACTGGATAATTCACCCCTCCACTTT. Encoded protein: CATSDATLDNSPLHF.

Relative to its sample, this clone is medium-sized. This sequence joins TRBV5-4 and TRBJ2-1; 12 bases fit TRBD2. Germline CDR1 reads SGHNT; CDR2 reads YYREEE (reference sequence). Trimming at V came to 4 bases and at J to 8 bases, leaving 10 bases not matched to a gene. The CDR3 is made up of 16 amino acids. The CDR3 DNA follows: TGTGCCAGCAGCCCATCACTAGCGGGGGGTACAGATGAGCAGTTCTTC. Its translation: CASSPSLAGGTDEQFF.

This clone occurred a few times. This chain uses TRBV3-1 (or the pseudogene TRBV3-2) with TRBJ2-7, with 9 bases that match TRBD2. This CDR3 region has 16 residues. Germline V gene data show CDR1 as LGHDT and CDR2 as YNNKEL (reference sequence). The trim removed 4 bases at V and 3 bases at J, leaving 10 bases unmatched. The CDR3 here is CASSPRGSGGYYEQYF. CDR3 bases: TGTGCCAGCAGCCCCCGGGGTAGCGGGGGATACTACGAGCAGTACTTC.

A few counts support this clone. The CDR3 DNA sequence: TGTGCCAGCAGGCCTGGACAGGCATATGGCTACACCTTC. This encodes CASRPGQAYGYTF. The chain combines TRBV28 with TRBJ1-2; 7 bases align to TRBD1. V was clipped by 6 bases and J by 5 bases; unmatched bases: 6. CDR1 is MDHEN, CDR2 SYDVKM, per germline. The CDR3 spans 13 residues.

This sequence joins TRBV6-5 and TRBJ1-1, with D unclear. From germline, CDR1 is MNHEY and CDR2 SVGAGI. The CDR3 runs 14 residues. V lost 5 bases, J lost 5 bases, and 15 bases lay in between. The CDR3 spells CASSPTRRRTEAFF. CDR3 in DNA: TGTGCCAGCAGTCCCACCCGGCGGAGGACTGAAGCTTTCTTT.

The chain has TRBV27 and TRBJ1-5; perhaps TRBD1 as D (6 bases). The ends were cut back, 6 bases at V and 4 bases at J, with 16 bases in the middle. Germline-derived CDR1 and CDR2 are MNHEY and SMNVEV (reference sequence). The CDR3 runs to 15 residues. The CDR3 spells CASSSIGGANQPQHF. CDR3 DNA sequence: TGTGCCAGCAGCTCTATTGGGGGCGCGAATCAGCCCCAGCATTTT.

The chain carries TRBV3-1 (or the pseudogene TRBV3-2) and TRBJ1-3, with D maybe TRBD1 (6 bases). This CDR3 spans 17 amino acids. The V end lost 2 bases, the J end lost 0 bases, and 14 bases lay between the germline ends. The V gene's germline CDR1 is LGHDT and CDR2 YNNKEL (reference sequence). CDR3 protein: CASSQIPTGTSGNTIYF. Here the CDR3 DNA reads TGTGCCAGCAGCCAAATTCCCACAGGGACCTCTGGAAACACCATATATTTT.